These T cell receptor beta chains were read from a single sample in a study of T cells after yellow fever vaccination. TCRdb reanalysed the 5' RACE reads using MiXCR and keeps one entry per CDR3 protein. The sample carries about 340,000 distinct CDR3 sequences, around an eighth recorded once. Sequencing was performed on CD4+ T cells sorted from PBMCs, taken 15 days after the yellow fever booster vaccination. Receptor source: a man aged 18-30 years who received the YFV17D yellow fever vaccine. Each CDR3 is given without its conserved first and last residue. Some rows mark clone size as missing; the rest say once, few, many or name a class of expanded clone.

V gene	clone size	CDR3 protein
TRBV7-9	few	ASSPGWSEQY
TRBV28	many	ASSLEGQQPQH
TRBV20-1	few	SAEAGGIGTQY
TRBV6-7	few	ASSLRRSQLQETQY
TRBV5-5	NA	ASSPNLAGGEHPQY
TRBV20-1	NA	SARVGGPHKPQH
TRBV7-3	few	KGEVTNTEAF
TRBV19	NA	ASRVAGLGYSNQPQH
TRBV6-2/TRBV6-3	few	ASAGGHGGELF
TRBV15	once	ATSRGYRTGDYEQY
TRBV29-1	few	SVGDEGRFGTDTQY